The T cell receptor (beta chain) under discussion was sequenced for a study of Tregs in tolerant kidney transplant recipients (dated by TCRdb to about 2019). A note on the overall study: The study used TCRbeta sequencing to identify donor-specific regulatory T cells before combined kidney and bone marrow transplantation, then tracked those cells after transplant.

Trimming removed 11 bases from V and 0 bases from J, leaving 10 bases between the germline ends. Via the germline V gene, CDR1 is ENHRY and CDR2 SYGVKD. Spanning cysteine to phenylalanine, the CDR3 consists of 12 amino acids. The read is trimmed to its CDR3 DNA, 36 bases read in frame from base 1. For TCRbeta CDR3 sequencing, genomic DNA from the sorted cells was extracted using the QIAGEN DNeasy Blood and Tissue Kit. High-throughput TCRbeta CDR3 sequencing, which included PCR amplification with bias correction and internal controls, was done commercially through immunoSEQ. The paper's data handling went like this. Unique productive TCRbeta sequences were defined by CDR3 nucleotide sequence when primers matched and otherwise by CDR3 amino acid sequence together with Vbeta and Jbeta genes. Sorting error was corrected by removing sequences shared between sorted populations at a frequency ratio of 2:1 or less, and the remaining shared sequences were assigned to the higher population. A sequence was defined as donor-reactive if the sequence was expanded at least 5-fold in CFSE-low cells compared with unstimulated cells and had a frequency of at least 0.01% in CFSE-low cells. Jensen-Shannon divergence, calculated on the top 100 TCRbeta sequences ranked by frequency, was used to quantify repertoire divergence. For any sample with multiple sequencing runs, sorting error was corrected in each run separately before the runs were pooled. The immuneACCESS repertoire file appears here via TCRdb, limited to in-frame rearrangements. These files lack a portion of the clones; in checked studies, under half of the deficit traces to unresolved V genes, and the cause of the others is not known. V, J and clone size derive from that table, while D and trimming were established from the DNA sequence. Present in this sample are more than 70,000 clones, about 91% of which were seen just once. The ten largest clonotypes hold around 1.6% of the sample.

On the study overall, not on this receptor specifically: Expanding Tregs with activated donor B cells appeared to identify the most biologically relevant and donor-specific TCRbeta repertoire. Because the PCR primers were changed over time for some patients, nucleotide-level comparison could not be performed across the samples from those patients. Biological reproducibility was not examined directly, but technical replication error appeared to be minimal. In tolerant patients, donor-specific Tregs expanded more than Tregs overall, which suggests antigen-driven rather than nonspecific expansion. The study was limited by small patient numbers, and the findings need validation in larger populations and under other immunosuppression protocols.

The transplants used related donors along with nonmyeloablative bone marrow transplantation, and in the human trials mixed chimerism was transient. Thawed PBMCs were FACS-sorted into unstimulated Tregs (CD4+CD25+CD127-), CD4+ non-Tregs (CD4+CD25-), CD4 cells and CD8 cells. A few combined kidney and bone marrow transplant recipients from the ITN036ST trial were included as patients, and samples were available only from these trial subjects. Healthy control blood was processed to PBMCs by Ficoll density gradient and cryopreserved, and patient PBMCs were collected before and after transplant. This clone turned up a few times. No antigen is known for it. It has no much larger one-base neighbor in the sample; base qualities were not kept.

The TCR comes from a human patient who received a combined kidney and bone marrow transplant. Some T cells may originate with the graft donor following a transplant. Sequences were derived from CD4+ T cells from blood (PBMCs), sampled 24 months after the transplant. The chain uses TRBV10-3 and TRBJ1-1, and TRBD1 may be the D gene, going by 5 matching bases. The nucleotides are TGTGCCGCGGGGACCTTGAACACTGAAGCTTTCTTT. This encodes CAAGTLNTEAFF.